This T cell receptor (beta chain) came from a study of blood T cell repertoires in COVID-19. Overall study context: T cells, B-cell-depleted T cells, or PBMCs provided the cDNA or gDNA that served as material.

This CDR3 has 15 residues. Germline V gene data show CDR1 as SGHKS and CDR2 as YYEKEE (reference sequence). Trimming took 1 base from V and 2 from J; bases not matched to a gene: 3. Only in-frame clones appear in the TCRdb table, and some are missing; sequencing was by immunoSEQ multiplex PCR. The table has about 160,000 clones, approximately 90% seen once; the top ten hold roughly 2.3%. V and J are TRBV5-5 and TRBJ2-3; 8 bases map to TRBD2. The sequenced sample was peripheral blood. The sequence was collected from a young man with acute or convalescent COVID-19. DNA of the CDR3: TGTGCCAGCAGCTTGATAGCGGGGCCCACAGATACGCAGTATTTT. As protein: CASSLIAGPTDTQYF. The full variable domain, in which reference TRBV5-5 and TRBJ2-3 provide the parts outside the CDR3, is DAGVTQSPTHLIKTRGQQVTLRCSPISGHKSVSWYQQVLGQGPQFIFQYYEKEERGRGNFPDRFSARQFPNYSSELNVNALLLGDSALYLCASSLIAGPTDTQYFGPGTRLTVL.